The 24 T cell receptor beta chains given below trace back to one sample, sequenced in a study of T cells in Graves' hyperthyroidism and ophthalmopathy. Amplification yielded TCR beta CDR3 regions, with RNA transcripts as the source. The HTBI primer set drove a first-round RT-PCR of the TCR CDR3. TCRdb reprocessed the multiplex PCR reads with MiXCR, giving one entry per CDR3 protein. The sample holds hundreds of thousands of distinct CDR3 sequences, approximately 15% seen once. The sample consisted of blood. The receptors stem from a woman between 45 and 65 years old with Graves' ophthalmopathy.

J is TRBJ2-2 and V is TRBV9, with 9 bases aligning to TRBD2. This CDR3 contains 16 residues. Germline V gene lookup returns CDR1 SGDLS and CDR2 YYNGEE. Unmatched junction bases numbered 7, after V lost 3 bases and J lost 4 bases. For the CDR3, the DNA is TGTGCCAGCAGCGCCCCGACTAGCGGCGGCACCGGGGAGCTGTTTTTT. Its protein product is CASSAPTSGGTGELFF.

A word on this clonotype: One end of the junction fails to match germline, which may point to a read error. The V call is TRBV7-3, the J call TRBJ2-3, with D hard to call. Germline V gene data show CDR1 as SGHTA and CDR2 as FQGTGA. This CDR3 has 13 amino acids. In DNA, the CDR3 is TGTGCCATCAGCCTCCCCGGCACAGATACGCAGTATTTT. This gives the protein CAISLPGTDTQYF.

The table lists this clonotype with a few counts. J is TRBJ2-1 and V is TRBV24-1; a possible D gene is TRBD2 (6 bases). Germline V lookup: CDR1 KGHDR, CDR2 SFDVKD. The CDR3 has 18 residues. Trimming pared 4 bases from V and 1 base from J, leaving 19 bases between. CDR3 region: CATSDPTRRESSYNEQFF. CDR3 bases: TGTGCCACCAGTGACCCCACACGTCGGGAGTCTTCCTACAATGAGCAGTTCTTC.

Regarding this clonotype: A much larger clone sits a single nucleotide away, making a read error possible. The V gene is TRBV6-2 or TRBV6-3, the J gene TRBJ1-1, with TRBD1 identical over 7 bases. The trim removed 4 bases at V and 6 bases at J, leaving 8 bases unmatched. The CDR3 spans 14 residues. Germline-derived CDR1 and CDR2 are MNHEY and SVGEGT. This CDR3 is CASSSDREAAEAFF. The DNA of the CDR3 is TGTGCCAGCAGTTCCGACAGGGAGGCCGCTGAAGCTTTCTTT.

The CDR3 DNA follows: TGTGCCTCGGGGGGAGGGCCGGGTGAGCAGTTCTTC. This translates into CASGGGPGEQFF. The gene calls are TRBV10-3 and TRBJ2-1; 7 nucleotides align to TRBD2. Trimming removed 11 bases from V and 9 bases from J; junction bases left unmatched: 10. CDR1 and CDR2 (germline): ENHRY, SYGVKD. The CDR3 is 12 residues long.

V is TRBV11-1 and J is TRBJ2-1; 7 bases are shared with TRBD1. This CDR3 contains 13 residues. CDR1 is SGHAT and CDR2 is FQDESV in the germline V gene (reference sequence). With V trimmed by 5 bases and J by 8 bases, 6 bases remained unmatched. The CDR3: CASSINRGDEQFF. DNA for the CDR3: TGTGCCAGCAGCATAAACAGGGGCGATGAGCAGTTCTTC.

The V and J genes are TRBV10-3 and TRBJ2-2; D ambiguous. Trimming removed 10 bases at V and 4 bases at J, with 16 bases between. Germline V gives CDR1 ENHRY, CDR2 SYGVKD. The CDR3 runs to 14 residues. CDR3 DNA: TGTGCCACCCGAATTTCCCTGAGCACCGGGGAGCTGTTTTTT. It is translated as CATRISLSTGELFF.

The V and J genes are TRBV4-3 and TRBJ2-2; 12 bases align to TRBD2. This CDR3 spans 16 amino acids. Germline CDR1 is LGHNA and CDR2 is YSLEER. Trimming removed 4 bases from V and 5 bases from J; junction bases left unmatched: 5. CDR3 loop: CASSRGLAGPTGELFF. In nucleotides, the CDR3 is TGCGCCAGCAGCCGCGGACTAGCGGGACCGACCGGGGAGCTGTTTTTT.

The V call is TRBV10-3, the J call TRBJ2-2, with 13 bases aligning to TRBD2. Looked up from germline, CDR1 is ENHRY and CDR2 is SYGVKD. There are 15 residues in the CDR3. The V and J ends lost 6 bases and 5 bases, in that order; junction bases with no gene match: 3. As DNA, the CDR3 is TGTGCCATCAGGGGACTAGCGGGAACTACCGGGGAGCTGTTTTTT. Its protein is CAIRGLAGTTGELFF.

This clonotype was counted at least ten times. The chain employs TRBV20-1 and TRBJ2-3, with a possible D match to TRBD1 (6 bases). V lost 2 bases to trimming and J lost 4 bases, with 16 bases between them. This CDR3 is 15 amino acids long. The germline CDR1 and CDR2 sequences are DFQATT and SNEGSKA (reference sequence). CDR3 sequence: CSARTGSASSDTQYF. CDR3 bases: TGCAGTGCTAGAACAGGGTCCGCTTCCTCAGATACGCAGTATTTT.

The sample holds a few counts of this clonotype. The rearrangement joins TRBV7-8 to TRBJ1-5, with D unresolved. The CDR3 contains 12 residues. Germline V CDR1 and CDR2: SGHVS, FQNEAQ. The V and J ends lost 3 bases and 9 bases respectively, with 9 bases between them. As DNA, the CDR3 is TGTGCCAGCAGCTTTCGTATGTTGCCCCAGCATTTT. It is translated as CASSFRMLPQHF.

Ten or more counts support this clonotype. This chain uses TRBV28 with TRBJ2-1; 10 bases are a match to TRBD2. The V segment lost 3 bases and the J segment 6 bases; nucleotides outside the gene matches: 20. The CDR3 length is 20 residues. Germline V lookup: CDR1 MDHEN, CDR2 SYDVKM. The CDR3 region has the DNA TGTGCCAGCAGTTTTTTGTCTTTTAGGGCTAGCGGGAGAGGACGCAATGAGCAGTTCTTC. This gives the protein CASSFLSFRASGRGRNEQFF.

The chain is built from TRBV29-1 and TRBJ2-1; 9 nucleotides match TRBD2. The CDR3 loop spans 15 amino acids. V lost 2 bases to trimming and J lost 9 bases; unmatched junction nucleotides: 11. Germline CDR1 SQVTM, CDR2 ANQGSEA. Here the CDR3 DNA reads TGCAGCGTTGAACACGGGCGGGAGGGCCATGGTGAGCAGTTCTTC. Amino acids: CSVEHGREGHGEQFF.

This clonotype has at least ten counts. The rearrangement links TRBV28 to TRBJ2-7; D unresolved. This CDR3 comprises 13 residues. The germline gives CDR1 MDHEN, CDR2 SYDVKM. V was pared by 3 bases and J by 0 bases, with 6 bases between. The CDR3 sequence: CASSLGHSYEQYF. Here the CDR3 DNA reads TGTGCCAGCAGTTTGGGTCACTCCTACGAGCAGTACTTC.

This clonotype was counted a few times. This may be a read error, as it is one base from a much larger clone. The chain combines TRBV6-1 with TRBJ2-7; 7 bases are shared with TRBD1. Germline CDR1 MNHNS, CDR2 SASEGT. The CDR3 has 15 amino acids. With V trimmed by 6 bases and J by 2 bases, 10 bases remained unmatched. CDR3 sequence reads: CASRDPRDSAYEQYF. The CDR3 bases are TGTGCCAGCAGAGACCCCCGGGACAGCGCCTACGAGCAGTACTTC.

At least ten counts were recorded for this clonotype. The rearrangement uses TRBV28 and TRBJ1-5; D is unresolved. CDR1 is MDHEN and CDR2 is SYDVKM in the germline V gene. This CDR3 contains 16 residues. The V end lost 2 bases, the J end lost 4 bases, and 15 bases lay between the germline ends. CDR3 DNA sequence: TGTGCCAGCAGTTTACGGACCGGGCGCCTTAATCAGCCCCAGCATTTT. This gives the protein CASSLRTGRLNQPQHF.

This clonotype was picked up many times. The rearrangement uses TRBV7-2 and TRBJ2-1; D is unclear. This CDR3 comprises 12 residues. Germline V gene lookup returns CDR1 SGHTA and CDR2 FQGNSA. Deletions cut 2 bases from V and 10 bases from J, with 9 bases between. The CDR3 region is CASSLRYSEQFF. CDR3 nucleotides: TGTGCCAGCAGCTTAAGGTACAGCGAGCAGTTCTTC.

Ten or more counts support this clonotype. The V call is TRBV7-3, the J call TRBJ2-3; 8 bases are shared with TRBD1. Germline V gene sequence: CDR1 SGHTA, CDR2 FQGTGA. The length of the CDR3 is 15 residues. V lost 4 bases to trimming and J lost 1 base; unmatched junction nucleotides: 4. Here the CDR3 reads CASSWTGQGTDTQYF. The CDR3 region has the DNA TGTGCCAGCAGCTGGACGGGACAGGGCACAGATACGCAGTATTTT.

The V and J genes are TRBV6-1 and TRBJ2-1; 9 bases agree with TRBD2. Germline trimming cut 8 bases from V and 7 bases from J; bases unmatched to any gene: 9. This CDR3 has 14 residues. Germline values: CDR1 MNHNS, CDR2 SASEGT. The CDR3 is CASCPGLAWNEQFF. In nucleotides, the CDR3 is TGTGCCAGCTGTCCGGGACTAGCTTGGAATGAGCAGTTCTTC.

The chain carries TRBV5-6 and TRBJ2-7; D possibly matches TRBD1 or TRBD2 (5 bases each). The CDR3 consists of 15 residues. CDR1 and CDR2 from the germline V gene are SGHDT and YYEEEE. V was cut by 4 bases and J by 0 bases, with 14 bases left in between. The CDR3 reads CASSGGPRSSYEQYF. Here the CDR3 DNA reads TGTGCCAGCAGCGGGGGACCGAGGAGCTCCTACGAGCAGTACTTC.

This clonotype was detected a few times. The rearrangement links TRBV6-2 or TRBV6-3 to TRBJ2-7, with TRBD2 identical over 9 bases. Looked up from germline, CDR1 is MNHEY and CDR2 is SVGEGT. Losses at the gene ends were 0 bases for V and 3 bases for J; bases not matched to a gene: 9. There are 17 residues in the CDR3. CDR3: CASSYSVAGVGGYEQYF. Written as DNA, the CDR3 is TGTGCCAGCAGTTACTCGGTAGCGGGAGTCGGCGGCTACGAGCAGTACTTC.

This chain uses TRBV10-3 with TRBJ1-1, with 7 bases identical to TRBD1. In germline, CDR1 is ENHRY, CDR2 SYGVKD. The CDR3 is 16 amino acids. J lost 0 bases, V lost 0 bases, and 4 bases had no gene match. The CDR3 region is CAISESRTGVNTEAFF. In nucleotides, the CDR3 is TGTGCCATCAGTGAGTCCCGGACAGGCGTGAACACTGAAGCTTTCTTT.

This clonotype was counted at least ten times. The chain employs TRBV11-2 and TRBJ1-1; tentative D call: TRBD1 (5 bases). V lost 0 bases and J 4 bases, leaving 21 bases between the germline ends. Looked up from germline, CDR1 is SGHAT and CDR2 is FQNNGV. The CDR3 runs 18 residues. The CDR3 region is CASSLDLIVQVEGTEAFF. CDR3 DNA: TGTGCCAGCAGCTTAGATCTAATCGTACAGGTGGAAGGCACTGAAGCTTTCTTT. The entire variable domain, with the rest obtained from reference TRBV11-2 and TRBJ1-1, is as follows: EAGVAQSPRYKIIEKRQSVAFWCNPISGHATLYWYQQILGQGPKLLIQFQNNGVVDDSQLPKDRFSAERLKGVDSTLKIQPAKLEDSAVYLCASSLDLIVQVEGTEAFFGQGTRLTVV.

This clonotype has at least ten counts. This chain connects TRBV3-1 to TRBJ1-6, with D hard to call. The germline gives CDR1 LGHDT, CDR2 YNNKEL (reference sequence). This CDR3 comprises 15 residues. V was clipped by 5 bases and J by 5 bases, with 13 bases between them. The CDR3 DNA reads as TGTGCCAGCAGCAGAAGACAATCTGATAATTCACCCCTCCACTTT. It codes for CASSRRQSDNSPLHF.